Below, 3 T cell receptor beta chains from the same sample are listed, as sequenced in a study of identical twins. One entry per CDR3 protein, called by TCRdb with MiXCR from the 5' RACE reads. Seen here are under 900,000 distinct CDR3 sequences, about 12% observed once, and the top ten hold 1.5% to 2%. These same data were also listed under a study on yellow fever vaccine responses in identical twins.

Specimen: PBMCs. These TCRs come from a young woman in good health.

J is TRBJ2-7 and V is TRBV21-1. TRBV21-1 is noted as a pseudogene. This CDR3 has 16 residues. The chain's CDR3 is CASSKRGRGGSYEQYF. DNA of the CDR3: TGTGCCAGCAGCAAACGGGGTCGTGGGGGGTCCTACGAGCAGTACTTC.

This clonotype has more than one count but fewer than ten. The CDR3 DNA reads as TGTGCCAGCAGACGTCTTGCTGGGGTGCAGTTCTTC. Amino acid sequence: CASRRLAGVQFF. This rearrangement joins TRBV12-3 or TRBV12-4 to TRBJ2-1; no clear D. The CDR3 sequence is 12 residues long. Trimming took 6 bases from V and 12 from J, leaving 15 bases between them.

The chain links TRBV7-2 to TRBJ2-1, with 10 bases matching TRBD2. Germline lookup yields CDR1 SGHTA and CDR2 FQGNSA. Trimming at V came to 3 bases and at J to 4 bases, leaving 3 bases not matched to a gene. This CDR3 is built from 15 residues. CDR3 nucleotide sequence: TGTGCCAGCAGCTTGGGACTAGCGTGGTACAATGAGCAGTTCTTC. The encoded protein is CASSLGLAWYNEQFF.